Listed below are T cell receptor beta chains from one sample, sequenced in a study of OX40 agonist ivuxolimab in advanced cancers. The method was immunoSEQ multiplex PCR; TCRdb's version includes in-frame clones alone and lacks a portion of them. The sample gives about 110,000 clones, under 95% of which show up once; roughly 0.66% is in the top ten. The source material was CD4+ or CD8+ T cells sorted from blood, sampled in a trial of the OX40 agonist ivuxolimab. The source of these receptors is an adult with an advanced solid tumor such as melanoma, head and neck, liver or kidney cancer. Both conserved end residues are part of each CDR3.

j_gene: TRBJ2-3; v_gene: TRBV6-6; CDR3aa: CASSLSGGSSDTQYF
j_gene: TRBJ2-5; v_gene: TRBV18; CDR3aa: CASSPNQGRETQYF
j_gene: TRBJ1-6; v_gene: TRBV5-4; CDR3aa: CASSLEGRGGNSPLHF
j_gene: TRBJ1-5; v_gene: TRBV5-4; CDR3aa: CASSRQGYQPQHF
j_gene: TRBJ2-7; v_gene: TRBV6-1; CDR3aa: CASSGTWTSGDEEQYF
j_gene: TRBJ1-2; v_gene: TRBV6-1; CDR3aa: CASSEAATGLNYGYTF
j_gene: TRBJ1-1; v_gene: TRBV6-6; CDR3aa: CASSMNTEAFF
j_gene: TRBJ2-7; v_gene: TRBV27; CDR3aa: CASSPLGASSYEQYF
j_gene: TRBJ1-2; v_gene: TRBV9; CDR3aa: CASSVGQGDYGYTF
j_gene: TRBJ1-4; v_gene: TRBV30; CDR3aa: CASGAGRNEKLFF
j_gene: TRBJ1-4; v_gene: TRBV5-1; CDR3aa: CASSLAVGATNEKLFF
j_gene: TRBJ2-5; v_gene: TRBV18; CDR3aa: CASSQASGYQETQYF
j_gene: TRBJ1-4; v_gene: TRBV18; CDR3aa: CASSSTGGEKLFF
j_gene: TRBJ2-4; v_gene: TRBV28; CDR3aa: CASSLSLQGHNIQYF
j_gene: TRBJ2-6; v_gene: TRBV19; CDR3aa: CASSRREGLLSGANVLTF
j_gene: TRBJ2-2; v_gene: TRBV5-1; CDR3aa: CASSLGDREAGELFF
j_gene: TRBJ2-5; v_gene: TRBV11-2; CDR3aa: CASSRLAGVETQYF
j_gene: TRBJ1-1; v_gene: TRBV6-5; CDR3aa: CASSQRTGDTEAFF
j_gene: TRBJ2-3; v_gene: TRBV15; CDR3aa: CATSTSGGGTQYF
j_gene: TRBJ2-5; v_gene: TRBV19; CDR3aa: CASSPSGTGLGETQYF
j_gene: TRBJ1-1; v_gene: TRBV5-1; CDR3aa: CASSSGGAKNTEAFF
j_gene: TRBJ1-1; v_gene: TRBV5-6; CDR3aa: CASSLQTAEAFF
j_gene: TRBJ2-3; v_gene: TRBV19; CDR3aa: CASSLLAGGTTDTQYF
j_gene: TRBJ2-5; v_gene: TRBV6-1; CDR3aa: CASKGLAGSETQYF
j_gene: TRBJ2-1; v_gene: TRBV7-9; CDR3aa: CASSFSPSRGPGGLSEQFF
j_gene: TRBJ1-1; v_gene: TRBV18; CDR3aa: CASSQGADTEAFF
j_gene: TRBJ2-1; v_gene: TRBV9; CDR3aa: CASSAPKSSYNEQFF
j_gene: TRBJ1-5; v_gene: TRBV9; CDR3aa: CASSQDLRPDSNQPQHF
j_gene: TRBJ1-1; v_gene: TRBV5-1; CDR3aa: CASKTGTPEGEAFF
j_gene: TRBJ2-7; v_gene: TRBV19; CDR3aa: CATLGDSSYEQYF
j_gene: TRBJ1-1; v_gene: TRBV9; CDR3aa: CASTAGVGGNTEAFF
j_gene: TRBJ1-4; v_gene: TRBV11-3; CDR3aa: CASSPSGIATNEKLFF
j_gene: TRBJ2-7; v_gene: TRBV7-6; CDR3aa: CASSYQVGGTGAAGAHEQYF